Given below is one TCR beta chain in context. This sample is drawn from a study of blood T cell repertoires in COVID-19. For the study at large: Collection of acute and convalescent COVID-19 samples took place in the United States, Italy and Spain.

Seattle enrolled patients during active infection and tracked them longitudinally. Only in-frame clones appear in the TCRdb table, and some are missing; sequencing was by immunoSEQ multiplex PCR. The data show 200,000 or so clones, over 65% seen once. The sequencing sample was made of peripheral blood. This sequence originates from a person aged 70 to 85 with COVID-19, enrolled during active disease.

The CDR3: CASSPAGLYEKLFF. In DNA form, the CDR3 reads TGTGCCAGCTCACCAGCAGGGCTCTATGAAAAACTGTTTTTT. The chain has TRBV18 and TRBJ1-4, with TRBD1 as a possible D gene (5 bases). V was trimmed by 2 bases and J by 6 bases, leaving 10 bases between them. Germline lookup yields CDR1 KGHSH and CDR2 LQKENI. The CDR3 spans 14 residues. The full variable domain, its missing parts supplied by reference TRBV18 and TRBJ1-4, is NAGVMQNPRHLVRRRGQEARLRCSPMKGHSHVYWYRQLPEEGLKFMVYLQKENIIDESGMPKERFSAEFPKEGPSILRIQQVVRGDSAAYFCASSPAGLYEKLFFGSGTQLSVL.